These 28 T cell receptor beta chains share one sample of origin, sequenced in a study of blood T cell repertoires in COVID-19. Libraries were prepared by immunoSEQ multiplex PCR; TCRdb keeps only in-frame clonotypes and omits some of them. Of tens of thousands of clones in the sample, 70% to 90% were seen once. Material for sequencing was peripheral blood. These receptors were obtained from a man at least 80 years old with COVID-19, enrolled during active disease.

DNA for the CDR3: TGTGCCAGCAGCTTAGGAGGCAGCCGATCAAACAATGAGCAGTTCTTC. It codes for CASSLGGSRSNNEQFF. This chain connects TRBV11-3 to TRBJ2-1; the D is unclear. The CDR3 consists of 16 residues. The V and J ends lost 1 base and 5 bases respectively, with 15 bases between them. CDR1 and CDR2 from the germline V gene are SGHNT and YENEEA.

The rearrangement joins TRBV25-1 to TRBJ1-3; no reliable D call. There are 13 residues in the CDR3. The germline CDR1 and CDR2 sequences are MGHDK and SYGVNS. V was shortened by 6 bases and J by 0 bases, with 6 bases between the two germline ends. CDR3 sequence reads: CASRALSGNTIYF. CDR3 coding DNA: TGTGCCAGCAGGGCCCTCTCTGGAAACACCATATATTTT.

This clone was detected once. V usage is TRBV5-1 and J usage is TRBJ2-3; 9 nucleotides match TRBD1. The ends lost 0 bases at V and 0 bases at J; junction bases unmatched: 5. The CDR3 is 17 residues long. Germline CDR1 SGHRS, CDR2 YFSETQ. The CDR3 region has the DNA TGCGCCAGCAGCTTGGCCCGACAGGGGGACAGCACAGATACGCAGTATTTT. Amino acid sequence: CASSLARQGDSTDTQYF.

CDR3 DNA: TGTGCCAGCAGCTTAGAGGGACAGGGGGCGCGTTCACCCCTCCACTTT. Translating it yields CASSLEGQGARSPLHF. V usage is TRBV11-1 and J usage is TRBJ1-6; 12 nucleotides line up with TRBD1. The CDR3 totals 16 residues. After removal of 1 base from V and 9 bases from J, the junction contained 4 bases not matched to a gene. Germline V gene lookup returns CDR1 SGHAT and CDR2 FQDESV (reference sequence). Together with reference TRBV11-1 and TRBJ1-6, the CDR3 gives the full variable domain: EAEVAQSPRYKITEKSQAVAFWCDPISGHATLYWYRQILGQGPELLVQFQDESVVDDSQLPKDRFSAERLKGVDSTLKIQPAELGDSAMYLCASSLEGQGARSPLHFGNGTRLTVT.

CDR3 bases: TGTGCCAGCAGCTTGGTCTTTAGCGGGGCGGGGGGGGATACGCAGTATTTT. As protein: CASSLVFSGAGGDTQYF. This chain connects TRBV5-4 to TRBJ2-3; 9 bases map to TRBD2. J lost 6 bases, V lost 0 bases, and 11 bases had no gene match. Germline V gene sequence: CDR1 SGHNT, CDR2 YYREEE (reference sequence). The CDR3 contains 17 residues. Filled out from reference TRBV5-4 and TRBJ2-3, the complete variable domain reads ETGVTQSPTHLIKTRGQQVTLRCSSQSGHNTVSWYQQALGQGPQFIFQYYREEENGRGNFPPRFSGLQFPNYSSELNVNALELDDSALYLCASSLVFSGAGGDTQYFGPGTRLTVL.

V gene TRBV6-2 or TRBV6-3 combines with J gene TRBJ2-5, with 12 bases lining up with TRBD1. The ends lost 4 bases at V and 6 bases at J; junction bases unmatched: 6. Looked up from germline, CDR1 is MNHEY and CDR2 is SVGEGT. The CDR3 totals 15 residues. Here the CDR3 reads CASSSRDRGRKTQYF. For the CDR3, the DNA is TGTGCCAGCAGTTCCAGGGACAGGGGGCGAAAGACCCAGTACTTC.

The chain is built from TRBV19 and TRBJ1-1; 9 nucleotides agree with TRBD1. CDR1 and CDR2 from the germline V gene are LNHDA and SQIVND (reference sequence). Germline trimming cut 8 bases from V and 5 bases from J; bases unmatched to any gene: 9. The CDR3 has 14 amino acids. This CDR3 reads CASHTGGYDTEAFF. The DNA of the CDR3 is TGTGCCAGTCATACAGGGGGCTATGATACTGAAGCTTTCTTT.

CDR3: CASSPHPEGAREAFF. CDR3 nucleotide sequence: TGTGCCAGTAGTCCCCACCCTGAAGGGGCAAGGGAAGCTTTCTTT. The gene calls are TRBV19 and TRBJ1-1, with D perhaps TRBD1 (5 bases). The CDR3 loop spans 15 amino acids. Trimming removed 5 bases at V and 8 bases at J, with 21 bases between. The V gene's germline CDR1 is LNHDA and CDR2 SQIVND (reference sequence). Together with reference TRBV19 and TRBJ1-1, the CDR3 gives the full variable domain: DGGITQSPKYLFRKEGQNVTLSCEQNLNHDAMYWYRQDPGQGLRLIYYSQIVNDFQKGDIAEGYSVSREKKESFPLTVTSAQKNPTAFYLCASSPHPEGAREAFFGQGTRLTVV.

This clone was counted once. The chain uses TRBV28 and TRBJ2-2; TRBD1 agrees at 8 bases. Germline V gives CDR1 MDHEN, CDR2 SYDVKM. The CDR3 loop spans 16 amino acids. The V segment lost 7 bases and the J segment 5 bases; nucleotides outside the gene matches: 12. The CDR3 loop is CASNKLGRGRTGELFF. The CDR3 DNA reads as TGTGCCAGCAACAAACTTGGCAGGGGGCGAACCGGGGAGCTGTTTTTT.

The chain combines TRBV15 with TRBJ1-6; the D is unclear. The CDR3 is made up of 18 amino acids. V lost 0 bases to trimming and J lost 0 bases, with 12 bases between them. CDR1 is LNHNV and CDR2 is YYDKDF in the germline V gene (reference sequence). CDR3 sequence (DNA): TGTGCCACCAGCAGAGATCCCCCAGGTACCTCCTATAATTCACCCCTCCACTTT. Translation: CATSRDPPGTSYNSPLHF.

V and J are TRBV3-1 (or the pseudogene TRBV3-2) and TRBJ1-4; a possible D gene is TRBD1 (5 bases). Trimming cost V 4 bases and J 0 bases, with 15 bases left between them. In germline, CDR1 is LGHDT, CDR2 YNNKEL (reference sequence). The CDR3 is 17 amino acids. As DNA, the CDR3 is TGTGCCAGCAGCCTCCGGGACTCCGGCGCAACTAATGAAAAACTGTTTTTT. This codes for CASSLRDSGATNEKLFF.

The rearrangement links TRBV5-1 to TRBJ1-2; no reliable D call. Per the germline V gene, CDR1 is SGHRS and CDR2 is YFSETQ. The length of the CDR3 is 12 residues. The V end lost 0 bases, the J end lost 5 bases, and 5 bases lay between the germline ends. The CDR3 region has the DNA TGCGCCAGCAGCTTGGGCGGTTATGGCTACACCTTC. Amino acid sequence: CASSLGGYGYTF.

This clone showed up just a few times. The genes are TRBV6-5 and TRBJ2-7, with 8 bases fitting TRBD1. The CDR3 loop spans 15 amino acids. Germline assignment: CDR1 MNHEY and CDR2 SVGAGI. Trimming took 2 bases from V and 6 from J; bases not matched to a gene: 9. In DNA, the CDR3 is TGTGCCAGCAGTTACGGGAGGACAGGGTCCACCGAGCAGTACTTC. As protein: CASSYGRTGSTEQYF.

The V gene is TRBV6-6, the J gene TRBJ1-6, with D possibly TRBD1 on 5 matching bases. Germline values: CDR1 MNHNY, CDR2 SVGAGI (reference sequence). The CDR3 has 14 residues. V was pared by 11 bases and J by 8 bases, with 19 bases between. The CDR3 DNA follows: TGTGCCGGTCGACAGCTCGACGCGGATTCACCCCTCCACTTT. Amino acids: CAGRQLDADSPLHF.

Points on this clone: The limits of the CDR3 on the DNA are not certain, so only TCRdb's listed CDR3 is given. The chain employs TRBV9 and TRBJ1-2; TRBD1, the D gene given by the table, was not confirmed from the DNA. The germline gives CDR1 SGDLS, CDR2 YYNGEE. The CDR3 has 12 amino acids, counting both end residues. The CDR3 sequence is CASSVGQGTQYF.

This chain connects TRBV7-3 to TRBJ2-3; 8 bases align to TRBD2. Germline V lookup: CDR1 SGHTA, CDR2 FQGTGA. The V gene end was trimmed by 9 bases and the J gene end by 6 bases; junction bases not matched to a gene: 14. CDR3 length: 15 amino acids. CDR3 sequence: CASSGAPTEGDTQYF. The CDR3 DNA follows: TGTGCCAGTAGCGGGGCGCCGACAGAAGGGGATACGCAGTATTTT. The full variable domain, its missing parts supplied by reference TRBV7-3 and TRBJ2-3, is GAGVSQTPSNKVTEKGKYVELRCDPISGHTALYWYRQSLGQGPEFLIYFQGTGAADDSGLPNDRFFAVRPEGSVSTLKIQRTERGDSAVYLCASSGAPTEGDTQYFGPGTRLTVL.

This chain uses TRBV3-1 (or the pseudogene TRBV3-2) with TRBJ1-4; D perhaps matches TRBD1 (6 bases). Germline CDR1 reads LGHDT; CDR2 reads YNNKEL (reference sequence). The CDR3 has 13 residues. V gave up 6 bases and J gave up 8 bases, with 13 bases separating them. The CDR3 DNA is TGTGCCAGCAGGCGAGGGGGGGAAGAAAAACTGTTTTTT. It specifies CASRRGGEEKLFF.

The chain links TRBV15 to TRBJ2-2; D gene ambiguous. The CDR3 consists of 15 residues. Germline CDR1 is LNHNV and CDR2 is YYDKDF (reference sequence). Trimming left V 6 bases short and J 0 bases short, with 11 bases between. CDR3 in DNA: TGTGCCACCAGGTTGGCAGACTCGAACACCGGGGAGCTGTTTTTT. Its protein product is CATRLADSNTGELFF.

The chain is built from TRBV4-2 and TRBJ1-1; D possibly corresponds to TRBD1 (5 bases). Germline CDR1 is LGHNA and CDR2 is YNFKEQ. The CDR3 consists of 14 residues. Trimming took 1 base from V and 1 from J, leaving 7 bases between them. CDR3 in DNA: TGTGCCAGCAGCCAAGGACAGTGGAACACTGAAGCTTTCTTT. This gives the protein CASSQGQWNTEAFF.

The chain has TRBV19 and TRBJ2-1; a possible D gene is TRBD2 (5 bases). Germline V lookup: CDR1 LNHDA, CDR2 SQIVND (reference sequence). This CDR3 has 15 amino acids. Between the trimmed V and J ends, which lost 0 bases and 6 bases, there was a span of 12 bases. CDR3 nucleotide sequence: TGTGCCAGTAGTATAGAGGGGAGTGCGCGCAATGAGCAGTTCTTC. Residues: CASSIEGSARNEQFF.

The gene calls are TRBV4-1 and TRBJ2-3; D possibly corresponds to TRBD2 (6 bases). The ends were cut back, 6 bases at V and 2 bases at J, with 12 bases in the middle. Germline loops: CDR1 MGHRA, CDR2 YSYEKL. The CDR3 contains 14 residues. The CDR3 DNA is TGCGCCAGCAGACAGGACTACCTCACAGATACGCAGTATTTT. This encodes CASRQDYLTDTQYF.

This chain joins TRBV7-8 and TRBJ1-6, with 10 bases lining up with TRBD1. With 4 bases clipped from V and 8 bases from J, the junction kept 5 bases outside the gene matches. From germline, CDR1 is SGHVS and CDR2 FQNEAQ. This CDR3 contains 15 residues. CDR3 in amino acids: CASSSGTGEDSPLHF. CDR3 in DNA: TGTGCCAGCAGCTCCGGGACAGGGGAAGATTCACCCCTCCACTTT.

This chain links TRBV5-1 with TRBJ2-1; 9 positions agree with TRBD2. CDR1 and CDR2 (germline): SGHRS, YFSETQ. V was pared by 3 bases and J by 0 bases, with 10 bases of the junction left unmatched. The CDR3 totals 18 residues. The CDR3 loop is CASSSSSLRGGSYNEQFF. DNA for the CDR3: TGCGCCAGCAGCTCTTCCTCTTTGCGGGGGGGCTCCTACAATGAGCAGTTCTTC.

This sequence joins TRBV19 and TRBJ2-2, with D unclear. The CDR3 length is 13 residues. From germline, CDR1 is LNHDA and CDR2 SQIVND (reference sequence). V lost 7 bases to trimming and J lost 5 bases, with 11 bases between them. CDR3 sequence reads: CASIGVRTGELFF. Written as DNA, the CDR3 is TGTGCCAGTATCGGAGTGAGGACCGGGGAGCTGTTTTTT.

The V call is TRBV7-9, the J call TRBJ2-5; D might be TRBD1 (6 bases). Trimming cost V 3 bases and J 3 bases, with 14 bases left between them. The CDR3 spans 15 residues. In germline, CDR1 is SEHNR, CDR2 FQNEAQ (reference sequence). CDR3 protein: CASSLGARGEETQYF. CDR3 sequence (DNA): TGTGCCAGCAGCTTGGGGGCGAGAGGCGAAGAGACCCAGTACTTC.

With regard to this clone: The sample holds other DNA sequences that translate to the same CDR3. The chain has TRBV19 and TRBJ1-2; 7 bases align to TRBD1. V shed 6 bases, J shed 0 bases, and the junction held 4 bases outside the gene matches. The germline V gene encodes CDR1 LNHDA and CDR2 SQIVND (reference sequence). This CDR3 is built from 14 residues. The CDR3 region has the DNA TGTGCCAGTAGCACTCAGGGGGCTAACTATGGCTACACCTTC. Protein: CASSTQGANYGYTF.

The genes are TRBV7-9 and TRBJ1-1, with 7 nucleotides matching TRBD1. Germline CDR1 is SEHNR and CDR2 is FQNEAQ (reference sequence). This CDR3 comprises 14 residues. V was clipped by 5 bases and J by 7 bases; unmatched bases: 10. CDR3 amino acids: CASSVLTTGVEAFF. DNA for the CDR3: TGTGCCAGCAGCGTACTTACAACAGGGGTTGAAGCTTTCTTT.

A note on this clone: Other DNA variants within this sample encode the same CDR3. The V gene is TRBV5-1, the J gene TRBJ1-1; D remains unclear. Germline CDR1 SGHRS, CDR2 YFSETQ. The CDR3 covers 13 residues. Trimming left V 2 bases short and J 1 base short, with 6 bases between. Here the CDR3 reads CASSFGGNTEAFF. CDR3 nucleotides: TGCGCCAGCAGCTTCGGCGGGAACACTGAAGCTTTCTTT.